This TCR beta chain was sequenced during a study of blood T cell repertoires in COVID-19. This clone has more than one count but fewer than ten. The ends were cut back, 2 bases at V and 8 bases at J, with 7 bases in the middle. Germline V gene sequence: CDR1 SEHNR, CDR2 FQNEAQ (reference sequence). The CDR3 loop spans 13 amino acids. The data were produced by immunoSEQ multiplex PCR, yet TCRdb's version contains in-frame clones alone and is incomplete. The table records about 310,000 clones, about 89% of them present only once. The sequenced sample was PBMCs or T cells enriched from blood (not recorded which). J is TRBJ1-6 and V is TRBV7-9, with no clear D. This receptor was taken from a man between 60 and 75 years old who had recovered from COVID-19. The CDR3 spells CASSLSADSPLHF. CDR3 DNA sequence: TGTGCCAGCAGCTTATCGGCGGATTCACCCCTCCACTTT.